This record looks at one T cell receptor beta chain sequence and its context. Participants were aged about 18 to 100 years, lived in roughly 23 US areas, and enrolled virtually. The source of the sample is a study of blood T cell repertoires in COVID-19. Study-level information: Recovered status in Cohort 3 required two negative PCRs, clearance, or symptom resolution.

V was pared by 4 bases and J by 4 bases, with 2 bases of the junction left unmatched. Germline values: CDR1 SGHRS, CDR2 YFSETQ. The CDR3 covers 14 residues. The method was immunoSEQ multiplex PCR; TCRdb's version includes in-frame clones alone and lacks a portion of them. The sample has more than 200,000 clones, around 87% seen once; the top ten hold about 7%. The origin of this receptor is a man aged 30-40 years in a cohort exposed to, infected with or recovered from COVID-19 (not recorded which). V is TRBV5-1 and J is TRBJ2-3, with 11 positions matching TRBD2. Sample: PBMCs or T cells enriched from blood (not recorded which). The CDR3 sequence is CASSTSGSPDTQYF. DNA for the CDR3: TGCGCCAGCAGCACTAGCGGGAGCCCAGATACGCAGTATTTT.